This entry is about one T cell receptor (beta chain). Original data processing: Reference gene primers were amplified, and this amplification served to estimate nucleated cell counts. Repertoires were generated with immunoSEQ multiplex PCR, while TCRdb's copy carries only in-frame clones and drops some. The DNA was the basis for D and trimming; V, J and clone size are from that table. The table lists approximately 220,000 clones, around 82% of them singletons. The data were taken from a study of blood T cell repertoires in COVID-19. Study overall: The United States, Italy and Spain provided the acute and convalescent COVID-19 samples. PBMCs, B-cell-depleted T cells, or T cells were the source of the cDNA or gDNA that made up the material.

The germline CDR1 and CDR2 sequences are WNHNN and SYGVQD (reference sequence). V lost 9 bases and J 3 bases, leaving 24 bases between the germline ends. This CDR3 has 17 amino acids. The material sequenced was peripheral blood. This chain connects TRBV10-1 to TRBJ1-5, with a tentative D call TRBD1 (6 bases). The receptor comes from a woman in her seventies with acute or convalescent COVID-19. The CDR3 loop reads CARLANLNTGINQPQHF. The CDR3 DNA reads as TGCGCCAGGCTCGCAAATCTCAATACAGGGATCAATCAGCCCCAGCATTTT.